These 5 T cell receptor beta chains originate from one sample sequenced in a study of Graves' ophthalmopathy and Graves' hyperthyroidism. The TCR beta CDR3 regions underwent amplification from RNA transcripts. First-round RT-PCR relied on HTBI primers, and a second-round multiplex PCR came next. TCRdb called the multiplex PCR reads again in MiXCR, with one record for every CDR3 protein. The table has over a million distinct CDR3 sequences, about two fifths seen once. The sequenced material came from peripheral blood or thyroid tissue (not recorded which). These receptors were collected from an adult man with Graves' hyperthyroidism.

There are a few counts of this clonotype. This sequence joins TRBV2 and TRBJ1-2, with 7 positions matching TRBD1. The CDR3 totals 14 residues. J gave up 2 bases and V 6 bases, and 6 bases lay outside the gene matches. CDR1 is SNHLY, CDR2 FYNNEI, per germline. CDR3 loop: CASRTGTVNYGYTF. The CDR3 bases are TGTGCCAGCAGGACGGGGACAGTCAACTATGGCTACACCTTC.

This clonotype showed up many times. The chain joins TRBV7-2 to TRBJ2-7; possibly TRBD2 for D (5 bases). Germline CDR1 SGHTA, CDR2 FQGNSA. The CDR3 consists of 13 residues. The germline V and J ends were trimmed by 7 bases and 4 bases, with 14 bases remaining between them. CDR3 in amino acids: CASTAGWGYEQYF. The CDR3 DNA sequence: TGTGCCAGCACCGCGGGCTGGGGATACGAGCAGTACTTC.

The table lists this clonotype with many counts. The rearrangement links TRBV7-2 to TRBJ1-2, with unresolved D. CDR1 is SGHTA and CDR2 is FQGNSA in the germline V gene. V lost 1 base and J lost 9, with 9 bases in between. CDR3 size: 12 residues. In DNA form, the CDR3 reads TGTGCCAGCAGCTTAGTGGGTTTGAGCTACACCTTC. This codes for CASSLVGLSYTF.

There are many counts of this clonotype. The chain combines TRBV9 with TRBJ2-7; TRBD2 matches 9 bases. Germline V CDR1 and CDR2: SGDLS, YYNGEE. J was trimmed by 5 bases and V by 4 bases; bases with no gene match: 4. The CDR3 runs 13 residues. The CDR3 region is CASSLRLADEQYF. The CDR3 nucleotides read TGTGCCAGCAGCTTACGACTAGCGGACGAGCAGTACTTC.

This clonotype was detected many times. CDR3 protein: CASSFGRVTMNTEAFF. CDR3 DNA sequence: TGTGCCAGCAGTTTCGGCAGGGTTACGATGAACACTGAAGCTTTCTTT. The rearrangement uses TRBV12-3 or TRBV12-4 and TRBJ1-1; perhaps TRBD1 as D (5 bases). This CDR3 is built from 16 residues. V lost 3 bases, J lost 0 bases, and 14 bases lay in between.